The table lists the clone carrying this T cell receptor beta chain with many counts. Its target is not known. TCRdb re-derived calls from the multiplex PCR reads in MiXCR, one entry per CDR3 protein. The repertoire includes 140,000 or so distinct CDR3 sequences, 32% of them detected once, and about 2.5% sits in the top ten. The length of the CDR3 is 14 residues. V gave up 3 bases and J gave up 10 bases, with 16 bases separating them. The germline V gene encodes CDR1 SGHTS and CDR2 YDEGEE. Samples came from axillary lymph nodes draining the breast cancer. This record belongs to a study of breast tumors, draining lymph nodes, adjacent tissues. Study-level findings and limits: The data were judged consistent with most tumor T cells coming from lymph node and expanding in tumor. Tumor repertoires ranked between lymph nodes and nontumor tissue in diversity, with V and J gene preferences. Tumor T cell lymph node origin was a supported hypothesis, not proven. Luminal-like breast cancer showed significantly greater tumor-nontumor repertoire similarity than basal-like breast cancer did.

The chain recombines TRBV5-8 with TRBJ1-4; the D gene is possibly TRBD1 (5 bases). The clonotype comes from a female donor with breast cancer. Some clones in this sample may be carry-over from other donors' samples. Sequences were obtained from axillary lymph node tissue. CDR3 sequence reads: CASSSQDTVRKLFF. DNA for the CDR3: TGTGCCAGCAGCTCCCAGGACACAGTGAGAAAACTGTTTTTT.